A single sample gave rise to the 8 T cell receptor beta chains below, sequenced in a study of early T cells in non-severe SARS-CoV-2 infection. TCRdb re-analysed the 5' RACE reads in MiXCR, keeping a single row per CDR3 protein. Counted here are approximately 69,000 distinct CDR3 sequences, less than 15% occurring once; the ten biggest clones make up approximately 4%. The specimen was whole blood. The receptors were sampled from an adult who was a healthcare worker with PCR-confirmed SARS-CoV-2 infection or an uninfected control (not recorded which).

The rearrangement joins TRBV18 to TRBJ1-4; TRBD1 might be the D (6 bases). V was trimmed by 4 bases and J by 5 bases, leaving 14 bases between them. The CDR3 runs to 15 residues. Germline assignment: CDR1 KGHSH and CDR2 LQKENI. The DNA of the CDR3 is TGTGCCAGCTCACGACTGTCAGGGGAGAATGAAAAACTGTTTTTT. Translated, it gives CASSRLSGENEKLFF.

This clonotype has only one observation. The chain joins TRBV27 to TRBJ2-7, with D maybe TRBD1 (6 bases). This CDR3 is 14 amino acids long. The V gene's germline CDR1 is MNHEY and CDR2 SMNVEV (reference sequence). Trimming took 5 bases from V and 5 from J, leaving 16 bases between them. CDR3 region: CASSPTGLGNEQYF. The CDR3 nucleotides are TGTGCCAGCAGTCCCACAGGGCTAGGAAACGAGCAGTACTTC.

This clonotype was counted only a few times. This chain uses TRBV27 with TRBJ2-7; a possible D gene is TRBD2 (6 bases). The CDR3 has 13 amino acids. The germline V and J ends were trimmed by 7 bases and 2 bases, with 12 bases remaining between them. CDR1 is MNHEY and CDR2 is SMNVEV in the germline V gene (reference sequence). Written as DNA, the CDR3 is TGTGCCAGCATTGGAGGGGATACCTACGAGCAGTACTTC. Translation gives CASIGGDTYEQYF.

This clonotype turned up a few times. The rearrangement joins TRBV11-2 to TRBJ2-1; maybe TRBD1 (5 bases). Germline V gene data show CDR1 as SGHAT and CDR2 as FQNNGV. Trimming removed 7 bases at V and 4 bases at J, with 11 bases between. This CDR3 has 13 amino acids. This CDR3 reads CASTGPNYNEQFF. Written as DNA, the CDR3 is TGTGCCAGCACAGGGCCGAATTACAATGAGCAGTTCTTC.

This clonotype showed up just a few times. V and J are TRBV24-1 and TRBJ1-5; a possible D gene is TRBD1 (6 bases). V shed 3 bases and J shed 0 bases, with 14 bases lying between them. Germline values: CDR1 KGHDR, CDR2 SFDVKD. The CDR3 is made up of 17 amino acids. CDR3 amino acids: CATSDQAGAYSNQPQHF. CDR3 sequence (DNA): TGTGCCACCAGTGATCAGGCAGGGGCTTATAGCAATCAGCCCCAGCATTTT.

Ten or more counts support this clonotype. The rearrangement links TRBV7-9 to TRBJ2-3, with 8 bases fitting TRBD1. The V segment lost 3 bases and the J segment 4 bases; nucleotides outside the gene matches: 3. This CDR3 comprises 14 residues. Germline loops: CDR1 SEHNR, CDR2 FQNEAQ (reference sequence). CDR3 sequence: CASSFDRGADTQYF. The CDR3 bases are TGTGCCAGCAGCTTCGACAGGGGTGCAGATACGCAGTATTTT.

This clonotype came up a few times. The gene calls are TRBV7-2 and TRBJ2-3, with a possible D match to TRBD2 (5 bases). Trimming stripped 2 bases from V and 4 bases from J, with 13 bases between. CDR1 is SGHTA, CDR2 FQGNSA, per germline. The length of the CDR3 is 15 residues. The CDR3 loop is CASSLTGSVADTQYF. Written as DNA, the CDR3 is TGTGCCAGCAGCTTAACGGGGAGTGTGGCAGATACGCAGTATTTT.

The chain has TRBV5-1 and TRBJ2-2; D possibly corresponds to TRBD1 (5 bases). The CDR3 length is 16 residues. The germline V and J ends were trimmed by 2 bases and 0 bases, with 11 bases remaining between them. Germline V gives CDR1 SGHRS, CDR2 YFSETQ. The CDR3 sequence: CASSFQGNPNTGELFF. The CDR3 DNA reads as TGCGCCAGCAGCTTTCAGGGCAACCCGAACACCGGGGAGCTGTTTTTT.